There are a few counts of the clone carrying this TCR beta chain. As yet, its antigen is unknown. With V trimmed by 5 bases and J by 5 bases, 9 bases remained unmatched. In germline, CDR1 is SGHTA, CDR2 FQGTGA. The CDR3 spans 15 residues. This sample is part of a study of T-cell memory formation after mild COVID-19. Notes on the study in general: A subset of responding clones appeared in pre-infection memory, suggesting cross-reactive memory joined.

TCRdb processed the 5' RACE reads anew with MiXCR; each CDR3 protein has one entry. This sample has some 410,000 distinct CDR3 sequences, with under 25% found just once. Specimen: PBMCs or a T cell subset sorted from them (not recorded which). The chain is built from TRBV7-3 and TRBJ2-7; 10 bases are shared with TRBD1. The sequence was collected from an adult woman who had mild COVID-19 (a few samples of this study predate the infection). Cell type and time point are not known. CDR3 protein: CASSQTGGERNEQYF. DNA of the CDR3: TGTGCCAGCAGCCAGACAGGGGGCGAGAGGAACGAGCAGTACTTC.